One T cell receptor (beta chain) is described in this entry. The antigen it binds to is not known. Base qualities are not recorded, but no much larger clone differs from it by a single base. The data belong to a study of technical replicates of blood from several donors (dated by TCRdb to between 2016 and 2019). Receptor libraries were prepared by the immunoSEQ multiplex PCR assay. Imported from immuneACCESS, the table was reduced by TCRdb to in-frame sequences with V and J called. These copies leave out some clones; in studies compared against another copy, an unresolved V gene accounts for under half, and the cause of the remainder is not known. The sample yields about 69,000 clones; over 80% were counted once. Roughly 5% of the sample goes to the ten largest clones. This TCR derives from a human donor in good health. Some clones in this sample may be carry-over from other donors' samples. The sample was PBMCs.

The nucleotide sequence is TGTGCCAGCAGCTTAGGGGAGCCGAGCGGCACCATATATTTT. This yields the protein CASSLGEPSGTIYF. The chain is encoded by TRBV13 joined to TRBJ1-3, with the D gene uncertain. V is shortened by 0 bases, J by 9 bases, and the region joining them spans 12 bases. Including the terminal cysteine and phenylalanine, the CDR3 comprises 14 residues. Only CDR3 DNA remains: 42 bases, in frame from the first base. From the germline V gene (reference sequence), CDR1 is PRHDT and CDR2 is FYEKMQ.